These T cell receptor beta chains were read from a single sample in a study of blood T cell repertoires in COVID-19. Using immunoSEQ multiplex PCR, the repertoire was profiled, and TCRdb retains in-frame clones only, with some absent. The table shows 100,000 to 120,000 clones, with 70% to 90% occurring only once. The specimen was peripheral blood. These receptors all stem from a human donor in a cohort sampled during active COVID-19. Each CDR3 is given with its conserved first and last residue. The order of the fields is J gene, D gene, clone size, V gene, CDR3 DNA, CDR3 protein. D genes are given only for firm matches. Clone sizes are given selectively: once, few, many, or a class where the clone is expanded.

>TRBJ1-4|.|.|TRBV4-1
TGCGCCAGCAGCCGAAATACAGGGGAAAAACTGTTTTTT
CASSRNTGEKLFF
>TRBJ2-7|.|.|TRBV5-6
TGTGCCAGCAGAGTCGCCGGGACACCCCAGAGTGAGCAGTACTTC
CASRVAGTPQSEQYF
>TRBJ1-2|TRBD1|.|TRBV15
TGTGCCACCAGCAGAGCCCCAGGGGGGCTCGGCTACACCTTC
CATSRAPGGLGYTF
>TRBJ1-5|.|.|TRBV19
TGTGCCAGTGGAGGTAACAACAATCAGCCCCAGCATTTT
CASGGNNNQPQHF
>TRBJ1-1|TRBD1|.|TRBV6-9
TGTGCCAGCAGTGCCCTCGGGACAGGGGGCTTGAACACTGAAGCTTTCTTT
CASSALGTGGLNTEAFF
>TRBJ2-1|TRBD2|.|TRBV4-3
TGCGCCAGCAGCCAAGATTGGGGAACCGGGAGGGCCAACAATGAGCAGTTCTTC
CASSQDWGTGRANNEQFF
>TRBJ2-3|.|.|TRBV5-4
TGTGCCAGCAGCTTGGGACTAGGCTCGGATGCAGATACGCAGTATTTT
CASSLGLGSDADTQYF
>TRBJ1-1|TRBD1|.|TRBV6-2/TRBV6-3
TGTGCCAGCAGTTACACGGGACAGAAGAACACTGAAGCTTTCTTT
CASSYTGQKNTEAFF
>TRBJ1-5|.|.|TRBV5-6
TGTGCCAGCAGCTTCGGACGCGTCGGAGGGCAGCCCCAGCATTTT
CASSFGRVGGQPQHF
>TRBJ2-3|TRBD2|.|TRBV12-3/TRBV12-4
TGTGCCAGCAGTTCCTCACTAGCGGGTCCGCAGTATTTT
CASSSSLAGPQYF
>TRBJ1-1|.|.|TRBV18
TGTGCCAGCTCACCGTCCGGGACAAAGAACACTGAAGCTTTCTTT
CASSPSGTKNTEAFF
>TRBJ2-7|.|.|TRBV28
TGTGCCAGCAGACCGGACTCTATGTACGAGCAGTACTTC
CASRPDSMYEQYF
>TRBJ2-1|TRBD2|.|TRBV5-8
TGTGCCAGCAGCTTGCGCGGGAGGCCCTTTAGTGAGCAGTTCTTC
CASSLRGRPFSEQFF
>TRBJ1-1|.|.|TRBV11-2
TGTGCCAGCAGCTCTGAGGAAGCTTTCTTT
CASSSEEAFF
>TRBJ2-2|TRBD1|.|TRBV29-1
TGCAGCGTTCGCGACAGGGGAACGAACACCGGGGAGCTGTTTTTT
CSVRDRGTNTGELFF
>TRBJ2-7|.|.|TRBV7-9
TGTGCCAGCAAAGGAGGGTCCTACGAGCAGTACTTC
CASKGGSYEQYF
>TRBJ2-1|TRBD2|few|TRBV6-4
TGTGCCAGCAGCTGGCTAGCGGGAGGGGATGAGCAGTTCTTC
CASSWLAGGDEQFF
>TRBJ1-2|.|once|TRBV10-3
TGTGCCATCAGTTATAAAAGGGGGGGCTCTAACTATGGCTACACCTTC
CAISYKRGGSNYGYTF
>TRBJ1-2|.|.|TRBV7-9
TGTGCCAGCAGCTTAATTGGGGGCCCCTATGGCTACACCTTC
CASSLIGGPYGYTF
>TRBJ2-5|.|once|TRBV9
TGTGCCAGCAGCGGGGGGGAGAGGGTCCAGTACTTC
CASSGGERVQYF
>TRBJ2-2|.|.|TRBV5-4
TGTGCCAGCAGCTCTCGTCGGGACATTCCAACCGGGGAGCTGTTTTTT
CASSSRRDIPTGELFF
>TRBJ2-7|.|.|TRBV11-2
TGTGCCAGCAGCTTAGAGGGTGGACTCGGCCCGCAGTACTTC
CASSLEGGLGPQYF
>TRBJ2-1|.|.|TRBV12-3/TRBV12-4
TGTGCCAGCAGTTCCTCTTCCCACAATGAGCAGTTCTTC
CASSSSSHNEQFF